Listed here are 31 T cell receptor beta chains from one sample, sequenced in a study of T-cell memory formation after mild COVID-19. MiXCR was run by TCRdb on the 5' RACE reads, yielding one entry per CDR3 protein. The profile shows fewer than 350,000 distinct CDR3 sequences, roughly an eighth of them singletons. The material sequenced was PBMCs or a T cell subset sorted from them (not recorded which). The receptor source for this set is a man younger than 30 who had mild COVID-19 (a few samples of this study predate the infection). Cell type and time point are not known.

The genes are TRBV6-5 and TRBJ2-1, with 10 bases fitting TRBD2. The germline CDR1 and CDR2 sequences are MNHEY and SVGAGI. V lost 5 bases to trimming and J lost 12 bases; unmatched junction nucleotides: 13. The CDR3 runs to 15 residues. The CDR3 spells CASSPWLAGGTAQFF. Written as DNA, the CDR3 is TGTGCCAGCAGTCCGTGGTTAGCGGGGGGAACCGCGCAGTTCTTC.

This clonotype showed up just once. A much larger clone lies a single base off, so this may be a read error. The gene calls are TRBV5-1 and TRBJ1-1, with D perhaps TRBD1 (5 bases). V gave up 2 bases and J gave up 4 bases, with 12 bases separating them. Germline CDR1 reads SGHRS; CDR2 reads YFSETQ. CDR3 length: 14 amino acids. CDR3 nucleotides: TGCGCCAGCAGCTTTGGGGCCTCGCTCACTGAAGCTTTCTTT. This translates into CASSFGASLTEAFF.

CDR3 nucleotide sequence: TGTGCCAGCAGCTTACCAGCGGGGGGCGGAAGAGAGACCCAGTACTTC. Its protein is CASSLPAGGGRETQYF. The chain is built from TRBV5-4 and TRBJ2-5, with 9 positions matching TRBD2. CDR3 length: 16 amino acids. The V and J ends lost 2 bases and 4 bases, in that order; junction bases with no gene match: 9. In germline, CDR1 is SGHNT, CDR2 YYREEE (reference sequence).

The V call is TRBV7-2, the J call TRBJ2-3, with a possible D match to TRBD1 (5 bases). V lost 2 bases and J lost 4, with 25 bases in between. The germline V gene has CDR1 SGHTA and CDR2 FQGNSA. The CDR3 spans 19 residues. Here the CDR3 reads CASSLTQILNPGYPDTQYF. In DNA, the CDR3 is TGTGCCAGCAGCTTAACCCAAATCCTAAACCCAGGGTATCCAGATACGCAGTATTTT.

This clonotype was detected ten times or more. This chain links TRBV7-9 with TRBJ2-5, with D perhaps TRBD1 (6 bases). Germline V gene lookup returns CDR1 SEHNR and CDR2 FQNEAQ (reference sequence). The CDR3 consists of 16 residues. Trimming left V 0 bases short and J 1 base short, with 12 bases between. CDR3 region: CASSLAGAILQETQYF. In DNA form, the CDR3 reads TGTGCCAGCAGCTTAGCGGGGGCCATCCTCCAAGAGACCCAGTACTTC.

The rearrangement links TRBV12-3 or TRBV12-4 to TRBJ2-7, with 8 bases lining up with TRBD2. V shed 3 bases, J shed 4 bases, and the junction held 8 bases outside the gene matches. The CDR3 totals 15 residues. The DNA of the CDR3 is TGTGCCAGCAGTTTGCTATGCGGGGGGTTTTACGAGCAGTACGTC. It is translated as CASSLLCGGFYEQYV.

This clonotype was detected only a few times. The chain combines TRBV4-3 with TRBJ1-6; 9 bases line up with TRBD1. Germline CDR1 and CDR2: LGHNA and YSLEER. Trimming cost V 6 bases and J 7 bases; bases outside gene matches: 7. CDR3 length equals 15 residues. CDR3 nucleotides: TGCGCCAGCAGTCCGGGGACAGGGCGGAATTCACCCCTCCACTTT. Translating gives CASSPGTGRNSPLHF.

This chain joins TRBV5-1 and TRBJ2-1; 10 bases line up with TRBD1. Germline V gene sequence: CDR1 SGHRS, CDR2 YFSETQ. After removal of 0 bases from V and 4 bases from J, the junction contained 1 base not matched to a gene. The CDR3 consists of 15 residues. CDR3 protein: CASSLAGQGYNEQFF. CDR3 DNA: TGCGCCAGCAGCTTGGCGGGACAGGGGTACAATGAGCAGTTCTTC.

The chain employs TRBV5-1 and TRBJ1-2; D unclear. This CDR3 comprises 15 residues. In germline, CDR1 is SGHRS, CDR2 YFSETQ. Trimming took off 0 bases at V and 4 bases at J, with 13 bases between the two ends. The CDR3 region is CASSLAVRGAYGYTF. The CDR3, as DNA: TGCGCCAGCAGCTTGGCGGTTCGGGGTGCCTATGGCTACACCTTC.

This clonotype was detected ten times or more. The CDR3 coding sequence is TGTGCCAGCAGCTTAGTTGCGGTGGACTCCTACGAGCAGTACTTC. Protein sequence: CASSLVAVDSYEQYF. The chain carries TRBV7-2 and TRBJ2-7; D unclear. V lost 1 base, J lost 0 bases, and 10 bases lay in between. Germline V CDR1 and CDR2: SGHTA, FQGNSA. The CDR3 is 15 residues long.

The table lists this clonotype with a few counts. The genes are TRBV24-1 and TRBJ2-7, with TRBD1 as a possible D gene (5 bases). The CDR3 runs 13 residues. CDR1 and CDR2 (germline): KGHDR, SFDVKD. Trimming took 12 bases from V and 1 from J, leaving 15 bases between them. CDR3 bases: TGTGCCTCTCTGGGGCCAGGATCCTACGAGCAGTACGTC. Protein sequence: CASLGPGSYEQYV.

The sample holds a few counts of this clonotype. This sequence joins TRBV10-3 and TRBJ1-3, with unresolved D. V lost 3 bases and J 0 bases, leaving 9 bases between the germline ends. Germline lookup yields CDR1 ENHRY and CDR2 SYGVKD. The CDR3 has 15 residues. The CDR3 nucleotides read TGTGCCATCAGTGACGACGCCGGCTCTGGAAACACCATATATTTT. This codes for CAISDDAGSGNTIYF.

A few counts support this clonotype. The chain joins TRBV2 to TRBJ2-3; D not resolved. Germline V CDR1 and CDR2: SNHLY, FYNNEI. V lost 6 bases and J lost 0, with 13 bases in between. This CDR3 contains 15 residues. CDR3 sequence: CASSPLESSTDTQYF. DNA for the CDR3: TGTGCCAGCAGCCCACTGGAAAGTAGCACAGATACGCAGTATTTT. Variable domain in full (rest from reference TRBV2 and TRBJ2-3): EPEVTQTPSHQVTQMGQEVILRCVPISNHLYFYWYRQILGQKVEFLVSFYNNEISEKSEIFDDQFSVERPDGSNFTLKIRSTKLEDSAMYFCASSPLESSTDTQYFGPGTRLTVL.

This clonotype was observed a handful of times. The V gene is TRBV20-1, the J gene TRBJ2-3; TRBD2 matches at 8 bases. This CDR3 is built from 15 residues. V lost 2 bases and J lost 1; bases outside the gene matches: 5. CDR1 DFQATT and CDR2 SNEGSKA come from the germline V gene (reference sequence). The CDR3 reads CSARRSGGGTDTQYF. The CDR3 region has the DNA TGCAGTGCTAGACGCAGCGGGGGCGGCACAGATACGCAGTATTTT.

This chain connects TRBV4-1 to TRBJ1-1; D gene uncertain. V lost 2 bases, J lost 3 bases, and 25 bases lay in between. The CDR3 loop spans 19 amino acids. Germline CDR1 and CDR2: MGHRA and YSYEKL. CDR3 DNA sequence: TGCGCCAGCAGCCAAAAAACCCCTCCGGGCCCCAAGGGTGACACTGAAGCTTTCTTT. Translating it yields CASSQKTPPGPKGDTEAFF.

The V gene is TRBV12-3 or TRBV12-4, the J gene TRBJ1-4, with a tentative D call TRBD1 (6 bases). Trimming took 6 bases from V and 7 from J, leaving 18 bases between them. There are 15 residues in the CDR3. CDR3 bases: TGTGCCAGCAGATCACCCCGGGGGCACGGTGAAAAACTGTTTTTT. Amino acids: CASRSPRGHGEKLFF.

The rearrangement links TRBV5-1 to TRBJ1-6; 7 positions match TRBD1. CDR1 and CDR2 from the germline V gene are SGHRS and YFSETQ. The CDR3 consists of 13 residues. With V trimmed by 7 bases and J by 9 bases, 7 bases remained unmatched. CDR3 nucleotides: TGCGCCAGCCGAGACAGGGCTGTTTCACCCCTCCACTTT. Protein product: CASRDRAVSPLHF.

The chain employs TRBV9 and TRBJ1-3; unclear D gene. CDR1 SGDLS and CDR2 YYNGEE come from the germline V gene. The CDR3 has 14 amino acids. The ends were cut back, 2 bases at V and 1 base at J, with 7 bases in the middle. The CDR3 region is CASSVMGSGNTIYF. DNA for the CDR3: TGTGCCAGCAGCGTCATGGGTTCTGGAAACACCATATATTTT. Filled out from reference TRBV9 and TRBJ1-3, the complete variable domain reads DSGVTQTPKHLITATGQRVTLRCSPRSGDLSVYWYQQSLDQGLQFLIQYYNGEERAKGNILERFSAQQFPDLHSELNLSSLELGDSALYFCASSVMGSGNTIYFGEGSWLTVV.

V gene TRBV6-2 or TRBV6-3 combines with J gene TRBJ1-5, with D unresolved. Germline V lookup: CDR1 MNHEY, CDR2 SVGEGT. This CDR3 is built from 12 residues. Trimming left V 7 bases short and J 7 bases short, with 11 bases between. The CDR3 DNA sequence: TGTGCCAGCACAGAAGGTGGGCAGCCCCAGCATTTT. Translation: CASTEGGQPQHF.

This clonotype was picked up a small number of times. This chain links TRBV7-8 with TRBJ2-3; TRBD1 might be the D (6 bases). The CDR3 loop spans 13 amino acids. The V end was cut by 4 bases, the J end by 5 bases, with 10 bases between. The V gene's germline CDR1 is SGHVS and CDR2 FQNEAQ. DNA of the CDR3: TGTGCCAGCAGCTCAGGGGATCGAGATACGCAGTATTTT. This gives the protein CASSSGDRDTQYF.

This clonotype was observed at least ten times. The chain links TRBV4-3 to TRBJ2-3; TRBD1 is a possible D gene (6 bases). Deletions cut 3 bases from V and 5 bases from J, with 12 bases between. The CDR3 is 14 residues long. Germline CDR1 LGHNA, CDR2 YSLEER. The CDR3 region has the DNA TGCGCCAGCAGCCAGAACAGGGAAGGAGATACGCAGTATTTT. The encoded protein is CASSQNREGDTQYF.

The J gene is TRBJ2-5, the V gene TRBV7-9; D gene unclear. CDR1 and CDR2 (germline): SEHNR, FQNEAQ (reference sequence). The V gene lost 8 bases and the J gene lost 0 bases, with 4 bases spanning the gap. The CDR3 length is 11 residues. The CDR3 loop reads CASGNQETQYF. CDR3 in DNA: TGTGCCAGCGGAAACCAAGAGACCCAGTACTTC.

With regard to this clonotype: A read error may produce the germline difference seen at one junction end. V usage is TRBV18 and J usage is TRBJ1-3, with D possibly matching TRBD1 (5 bases). The CDR3 length is 17 residues. CDR1 is KGHSH and CDR2 is LQKENI in the germline V gene. The CDR3 here is CDSSPGLLEAGGNTIYF. CDR3 nucleotides: TGTGACAGCTCCCCGGGACTCCTAGAAGCCGGAGGAAACACCATATATTTT.

This clonotype was picked up a small number of times. This chain joins TRBV7-2 and TRBJ1-3, with 10 nucleotides matching TRBD1. Germline CDR1 and CDR2: SGHTA and FQGNSA. This CDR3 has 17 amino acids. Unmatched junction bases numbered 7, after V lost 5 bases and J lost 0 bases. The CDR3 DNA reads as TGTGCCAGCAGCGCCGGGACAGGGGCCTTCTCTGGAAACACCATATATTTT. It codes for CASSAGTGAFSGNTIYF.

This clonotype was seen a few times. The chain couples TRBV24-1 to TRBJ1-2, with 8 nucleotides matching TRBD1. CDR1 is KGHDR and CDR2 is SFDVKD in the germline V gene. The CDR3 is made up of 14 amino acids. Trimming removed 3 bases from V and 4 bases from J; junction bases left unmatched: 3. The CDR3 DNA reads TGTGCCACCAGTGATCCCGGGACAGGCTATGGCTACACCTTC. This codes for CATSDPGTGYGYTF.

There are a few counts of this clonotype. The chain links TRBV28 to TRBJ2-7; unclear D gene. The CDR3 length is 13 residues. Looked up from germline, CDR1 is MDHEN and CDR2 is SYDVKM. The V end was cut by 6 bases, the J end by 6 bases, with 15 bases between. The CDR3 is CASSPAGLGEQYV. CDR3 DNA: TGTGCCAGCAGCCCCGCAGGTCTTGGCGAGCAGTACGTC.

V and J are TRBV6-5 and TRBJ1-2; D is ambiguous. Looked up from germline, CDR1 is MNHEY and CDR2 is SVGAGI. The CDR3 has 12 amino acids. Trimming pared 2 bases from V and 8 bases from J, leaving 9 bases between. The CDR3, as DNA: TGTGCCAGCAGTTACGACGGGGAGGGCTACACCTTC. Its translation is CASSYDGEGYTF.

The chain combines TRBV9 with TRBJ2-3; possibly TRBD1 for D (6 bases). V was clipped by 4 bases and J by 4 bases, with 19 bases between them. CDR1 and CDR2 from the germline V gene are SGDLS and YYNGEE. The CDR3 extends over 16 amino acids. CDR3 region: CASSPRWGRGADTQYF. CDR3 DNA: TGTGCCAGCAGCCCCCGGTGGGGCAGGGGAGCAGATACGCAGTATTTT.

This clonotype has only a few counts. The rearrangement links TRBV7-2 to TRBJ1-1; TRBD1 is a possible D gene (6 bases). Deletions cut 3 bases from V and 7 bases from J, with 15 bases between. Per germline, CDR1 SGHTA and CDR2 FQGNSA. This CDR3 contains 14 residues. The CDR3 loop reads CASSFTGNGGEAFF. CDR3 in DNA: TGTGCCAGCAGCTTTACAGGGAACGGGGGTGAAGCTTTCTTT.

The chain combines TRBV12-3 or TRBV12-4 with TRBJ2-3; 8 nucleotides align to TRBD2. V lost 4 bases, J lost 9 bases, and 15 bases stayed unmatched. The CDR3 spans 16 residues. This CDR3 reads CASSSYLGVLADTQYF. The CDR3 nucleotides are TGTGCCAGCAGTTCCTATTTGGGGGTACTAGCGGACACGCAGTATTTT.

This clonotype showed up just a few times. J is TRBJ2-1 and V is TRBV10-3, with D perhaps assigned TRBD1 or TRBD2 (6 bases each). The CDR3 totals 12 residues. V was trimmed by 9 bases and J by 3 bases, leaving 9 bases between them. CDR1 and CDR2 from the germline V gene are ENHRY and SYGVKD. The CDR3 sequence: CAMGGIYNEQFF. CDR3 in DNA: TGTGCCATGGGGGGCATCTACAATGAGCAGTTCTTC.